The T cell receptor (beta chain) under discussion was sequenced for a study of T cell responses to AZD1222 COVID-19 vaccine. Whole-study findings and limits: An increase in Spike-specific TCR breadth and depth was observed after two AZD1222 doses. White British donors predominated, females outnumbered males, and clonal diversity was possibly underestimated. Regions 160-218 and 743-854 held dominance among vaccine-associated CD4 TCRs, which spanned spike. Baseline serology detected seropositivity in only six or seven AZD1222 recipients.

The CDR3 runs to 14 residues. With 5 bases removed from V and 5 bases from J, the gap between germline ends came to 15 bases. CDR1 is SGHNT and CDR2 is YENEEA in the germline V gene. This clone has a single count. Its antigen is as yet unknown. TCRdb keeps only in-frame clones here, not all; method: immunoSEQ multiplex PCR. This table has 85,000 to 100,000 clones, just over 90% appearing once. The receptor comes from an adult in good health. V gene TRBV11-3 combines with J gene TRBJ1-1; D gene unclear. Source: peripheral blood, taken on day 0 of AZD1222 vaccination. The CDR3 sequence is CASSQTGVGTEAFF. The CDR3 nucleotides read TGTGCCAGCAGCCAAACTGGGGTCGGGACTGAAGCTTTCTTT. Based on the CDR3 plus reference TRBV11-3 and TRBJ1-1, the full variable domain is EAGVVQSPRYKIIEKKQPVAFWCNPISGHNTLYWYLQNLGQGPELLIRYENEEAVDDSQLPKDRFSAERLKGVDSTLKIQPAELGDSAVYLCASSQTGVGTEAFFGQGTRLTVV.